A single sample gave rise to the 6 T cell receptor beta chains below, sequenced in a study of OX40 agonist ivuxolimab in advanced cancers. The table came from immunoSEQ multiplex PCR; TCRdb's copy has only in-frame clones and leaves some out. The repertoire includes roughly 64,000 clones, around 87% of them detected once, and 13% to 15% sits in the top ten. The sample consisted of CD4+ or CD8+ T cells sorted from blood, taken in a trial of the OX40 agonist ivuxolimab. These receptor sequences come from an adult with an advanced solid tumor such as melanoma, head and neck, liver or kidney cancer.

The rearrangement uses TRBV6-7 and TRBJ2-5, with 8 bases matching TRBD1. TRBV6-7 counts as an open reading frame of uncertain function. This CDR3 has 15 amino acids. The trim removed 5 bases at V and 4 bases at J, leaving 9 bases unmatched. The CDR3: CASSQGQAGAETQYF. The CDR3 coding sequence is TGTGCCAGCAGTCAGGGACAGGCAGGGGCAGAGACCCAGTACTTC.

The CDR3 spells CASSLAPGDQPQHF. In nucleotides, the CDR3 is TGTGCCAGCAGCTTGGCCCCGGGGGATCAGCCCCAGCATTTT. This sequence joins TRBV5-4 and TRBJ1-5; maybe TRBD1 (5 bases). The CDR3 is 14 amino acids. The V end lost 0 bases, the J end lost 5 bases, and 9 bases lay between the germline ends. In germline, CDR1 is SGHNT, CDR2 YYREEE (reference sequence).

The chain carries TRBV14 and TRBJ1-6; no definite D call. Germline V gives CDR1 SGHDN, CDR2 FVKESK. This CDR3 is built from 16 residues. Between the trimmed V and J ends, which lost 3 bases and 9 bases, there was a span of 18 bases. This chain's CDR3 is CASSQSGEARGSPLHF. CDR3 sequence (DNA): TGTGCCAGCAGCCAGTCAGGAGAAGCCCGGGGTTCACCCCTCCACTTT.

CDR3 sequence: CASSLVGPYETSGSNEQFF. CDR3 nucleotide sequence: TGTGCCAGCAGCTTAGTAGGCCCCTACGAGACTAGCGGGAGTAATGAGCAGTTCTTC. This chain connects TRBV13 to TRBJ2-1, with 12 bases fitting TRBD2. The CDR3 totals 19 residues. CDR1 is PRHDT and CDR2 is FYEKMQ in the germline V gene (reference sequence). V lost 1 base and J lost 7; bases outside the gene matches: 14.

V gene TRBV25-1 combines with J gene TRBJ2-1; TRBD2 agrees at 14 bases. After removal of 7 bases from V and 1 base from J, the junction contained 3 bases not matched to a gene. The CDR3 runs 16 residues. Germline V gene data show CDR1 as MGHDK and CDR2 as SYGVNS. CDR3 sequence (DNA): TGTGCCAGCACCGGGACTAGCGGGAGATCCTACAATGAGCAGTTCTTC. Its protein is CASTGTSGRSYNEQFF.

The CDR3 bases are TGTGCCAGCAGCTTAGATTTCCGGAATCTTGAAGCTTTCTTT. This gives the protein CASSLDFRNLEAFF. The chain employs TRBV7-8 and TRBJ1-1; D gene ambiguous. Germline CDR1 SGHVS, CDR2 FQNEAQ. CDR3 size: 14 residues. The germline V and J ends were trimmed by 1 base and 7 bases, with 13 bases remaining between them.